The 2 T cell receptor beta chains presented below share a single source sample, sequenced in a study of CD8 T cells in Susac syndrome. RNA totalling roughly 0.45 to 1 ug underwent reverse transcription with random hexamers. TCRdb re-analysed the immunoSEQ multiplex PCR reads in MiXCR, keeping a single row per CDR3 protein. This table holds roughly 150,000 distinct CDR3 sequences, approximately 93% found once. The sequenced sample was CD8+ T cells from PBMCs. The receptor source for this set is a human donor with multiple sclerosis.

This clonotype was counted a single time. The chain combines TRBV12-3 or TRBV12-4 with TRBJ2-7; no clear D. The CDR3 covers 12 residues. V was clipped by 5 bases and J by 6 bases, with 11 bases between them. The CDR3 protein is CASSADTSEQYF. The CDR3 region has the DNA TGTGCCAGCAGTGCCGACACCAGCGAGCAGTACTTC.

The gene calls are TRBV7-8 and TRBJ2-7; the D gene is possibly TRBD1 (6 bases). Germline values: CDR1 SGHVS, CDR2 FQNEAQ. V lost 8 bases and J lost 0, with 11 bases in between. This CDR3 spans 13 amino acids. The CDR3 protein is CASVGQLSYEQYF. Written as DNA, the CDR3 is TGTGCCAGCGTGGGACAACTCTCCTACGAGCAGTACTTC.